The T cell receptor beta chain under discussion was sequenced for a study of T cells after yellow fever vaccination. The germline V gene encodes CDR1 DFQATT and CDR2 SNEGSKA (reference sequence). The V gene lost 0 bases and the J gene lost 0 bases, with 9 bases spanning the gap. CDR3 length: 14 amino acids. This clonotype was counted a few times. Its antigen is still unknown. Template-switching 5'RACE yielded the TCR cDNA; a universal primer site and UMIs were added in the process. TCRdb analysed the 5' RACE reads with MiXCR anew, one entry per CDR3 protein. Found here are about 580,000 distinct CDR3 sequences, about a sixth of them singletons; the top ten hold roughly a sixth. Study outcomes and limitations: Bulk-population clonotypes that are abundant could appear as contaminants in FACS-sorted repertoires.

Sequencing was performed on PBMCs, taken about 5 days after the first yellow fever vaccination. The clonotype originates from a man between 18 and 35 years old who received the YFV17D yellow fever vaccine. The J gene is TRBJ2-7, the V gene TRBV20-1; TRBD1 might be the D (5 bases). The CDR3 here is CSARDRASSYEQYV. CDR3 in DNA: TGCAGTGCTAGAGACAGGGCTAGCTCCTACGAGCAGTACGTC.